These 17 T cell receptor beta chains were all obtained from the same sample, sequenced in a study of T cell responses to AZD1222 COVID-19 vaccine (dated by TCRdb to the early 2020s). Libraries were prepared through the immunoSEQ multiplex PCR assay. TCRdb stores this immuneACCESS table with in-frame sequences only. Part of the clones is absent; in the studies checked, under half of the shortfall reflects unresolved V genes, and no reason is known for the rest. A total of some 120,000 clones appear in this sample, roughly 90% of them only once. Together, the top ten hold about 1.1% of the sample. In the paper's terms, the time point label means: baseline before first vaccination. Here the sequenced sample was peripheral blood, taken on day 0 of AZD1222 vaccination. These receptors were collected from an adult in good health.

Remarks on this clone: Within the sample, other DNA sequences also encode this same CDR3. The chain uses TRBV11-2 and TRBJ1-1, with no clear D. Germline V gives CDR1 SGHAT, CDR2 FQNNGV. This CDR3 has 13 amino acids. Trimming cost V 2 bases and J 1 base, with 5 bases left between them. CDR3 residues: CASSLRENTEAFF. CDR3 nucleotides: TGTGCCAGCAGCTTACGGGAGAACACTGAAGCTTTCTTT.

The rearrangement joins TRBV9 to TRBJ2-5; 10 nucleotides match TRBD2. Unmatched junction bases numbered 10, after V lost 0 bases and J lost 5 bases. Germline lookup yields CDR1 SGDLS and CDR2 YYNGEE. The CDR3 runs 17 residues. The CDR3 reads CASSVGAASGRVETQYF. DNA for the CDR3: TGTGCCAGCAGCGTAGGTGCGGCTAGCGGGAGAGTGGAGACCCAGTACTTC. Full variable domain (missing parts from reference TRBV9 and TRBJ2-5): DSGVTQTPKHLITATGQRVTLRCSPRSGDLSVYWYQQSLDQGLQFLIQYYNGEERAKGNILERFSAQQFPDLHSELNLSSLELGDSALYFCASSVGAASGRVETQYFGPGTRLLVL.

The chain carries TRBV10-3 and TRBJ2-1; D is perhaps TRBD2 (6 bases). This CDR3 has 14 amino acids. V lost 6 bases to trimming and J lost 0 bases, with 9 bases between them. Germline V CDR1 and CDR2: ENHRY, SYGVKD. In nucleotides, the CDR3 is TGTGCCATCAGGTACGGGAGCTCCTACAATGAGCAGTTCTTC. This translates into CAIRYGSSYNEQFF.

The chain has TRBV28 and TRBJ2-7; D possibly matches TRBD1 or TRBD2 (5 bases each). Germline CDR1 reads MDHEN; CDR2 reads SYDVKM. CDR3 length: 14 residues. V lost 6 bases to trimming and J lost 3 bases, with 15 bases between them. DNA for the CDR3: TGTGCCAGCAGCCGGGGACCCCAAAGCTACGAGCAGTACTTC. Its protein product is CASSRGPQSYEQYF.

The V call is TRBV6-1, the J call TRBJ1-3, with a possible D match to TRBD1 (5 bases). Trimming took off 3 bases at V and 0 bases at J, with 18 bases between the two ends. This CDR3 spans 18 amino acids. CDR1 MNHNS and CDR2 SASEGT come from the germline V gene. CDR3 amino acids: CASSETPPGLSSGNTIYF. DNA of the CDR3: TGTGCCAGCAGTGAGACACCTCCGGGACTCAGCTCTGGAAACACCATATATTTT.

The rearrangement joins TRBV9 to TRBJ1-2; D is undetermined. Trimming left V 2 bases short and J 4 bases short, with 9 bases between. The CDR3 has 13 residues. Germline CDR1 and CDR2: SGDLS and YYNGEE. The CDR3 is CASSVTLGYGYTF. The CDR3 DNA follows: TGTGCCAGCAGCGTCACCCTGGGCTATGGCTACACCTTC.

The rearrangement links TRBV30 to TRBJ1-6, with 8 positions matching TRBD1. The J segment lost 4 bases and the V segment lost 5 bases, leaving 4 bases of the junction unmatched. CDR3 length: 14 amino acids. CDR1 is GTSNPN, CDR2 SVGIG, per germline (reference sequence). The CDR3 loop reads CAWRTGLYNSPLHF. For the CDR3, the DNA is TGTGCCTGGCGGACAGGGTTATATAATTCACCCCTCCACTTT.

The chain couples TRBV19 to TRBJ1-5, with D maybe TRBD1 (5 bases). Looked up from germline, CDR1 is LNHDA and CDR2 is SQIVND (reference sequence). Trimming took off 2 bases at V and 1 base at J, with 15 bases between the two ends. CDR3 length equals 17 residues. The CDR3 sequence: CASSIIGGGVSNQPQHF. CDR3 DNA sequence: TGTGCCAGTAGTATAATCGGGGGGGGAGTAAGCAATCAGCCCCAGCATTTT. Full variable domain (rest looked up from reference TRBV19 and TRBJ1-5): DGGITQSPKYLFRKEGQNVTLSCEQNLNHDAMYWYRQDPGQGLRLIYYSQIVNDFQKGDIAEGYSVSREKKESFPLTVTSAQKNPTAFYLCASSIIGGGVSNQPQHFGDGTRLSIL.

This chain joins TRBV5-1 and TRBJ2-1; 11 nucleotides agree with TRBD2. This CDR3 spans 15 amino acids. The ends lost 4 bases at V and 4 bases at J; junction bases unmatched: 4. From germline, CDR1 is SGHRS and CDR2 YFSETQ. The CDR3 DNA reads TGCGCCAGCAGCCCGGGACTAGCGGAATACAATGAGCAGTTCTTC. Its translation is CASSPGLAEYNEQFF. Variable domain in full (rest from reference TRBV5-1 and TRBJ2-1): KAGVTQTPRYLIKTRGQQVTLSCSPISGHRSVSWYQQTPGQGLQFLFEYFSETQRNKGNFPGRFSGRQFSNSRSEMNVSTLELGDSALYLCASSPGLAEYNEQFFGPGTRLTVL.

This chain uses TRBV19 with TRBJ1-1; 7 bases match TRBD1. The CDR3 totals 14 residues. Germline-derived CDR1 and CDR2 are LNHDA and SQIVND (reference sequence). Unmatched junction bases numbered 10, after V lost 1 base and J lost 11 bases. CDR3 in amino acids: CASSIAGIRGFAFF. The CDR3 nucleotides read TGTGCCAGTAGTATAGCAGGTATCAGGGGGTTTGCTTTCTTT.

The rearrangement links TRBV11-2 to TRBJ2-1; 7 nucleotides match TRBD2. J was trimmed by 5 bases and V by 0 bases; bases with no gene match: 4. The CDR3 loop spans 15 amino acids. Germline V gene lookup returns CDR1 SGHAT and CDR2 FQNNGV. DNA of the CDR3: TGTGCCAGCAGCTTAGATCGCGGGAGCCACAATGAGCAGTTCTTC. Its translation: CASSLDRGSHNEQFF.

This CDR3 reads CASSTESVLLAGELFF. CDR3 sequence (DNA): TGTGCCAGTAGTACCGAATCTGTTTTATTAGCCGGGGAGCTGTTTTTT. The chain uses TRBV19 and TRBJ2-2; D remains ambiguous. The CDR3 has 16 amino acids. Germline assignment: CDR1 LNHDA and CDR2 SQIVND (reference sequence). V was pared by 4 bases and J by 6 bases, with 18 bases between.

The rearrangement joins TRBV27 to TRBJ1-6; D call uncertain. CDR1 and CDR2 (germline): MNHEY, SMNVEV (reference sequence). Trimming shortened V by 2 bases and J by 9 bases, and 11 bases separated the two germline ends. The CDR3 is 14 amino acids. In DNA form, the CDR3 reads TGTGCCAGCAGTTTACGAGGGTTGGGTTCACCCCTCCACTTT. Protein: CASSLRGLGSPLHF.

The chain couples TRBV3-1 (or the pseudogene TRBV3-2) to TRBJ2-3; 12 bases map to TRBD2. CDR1 and CDR2 from the germline V gene are LGHDT and YNNKEL (reference sequence). The CDR3 length is 20 residues. V was pared by 0 bases and J by 0 bases, with 10 bases of the junction left unmatched. The DNA of the CDR3 is TGTGCCAGCAGCCAAGAGGATCCCCGGGGGACTAGCGGGAGCACAGATACGCAGTATTTT. This sequence encodes CASSQEDPRGTSGSTDTQYF.

V usage is TRBV7-2 and J usage is TRBJ1-6; the D gene is possibly TRBD1 (5 bases). Trimming cost V 1 base and J 7 bases, with 8 bases left between them. Germline CDR1 and CDR2: SGHTA and FQGNSA. The length of the CDR3 is 14 residues. The CDR3 is CASSLESGNSPLHF. The CDR3 DNA sequence: TGTGCCAGCAGCTTAGAGTCAGGGAATTCACCCCTCCACTTT.

The genes are TRBV7-2 and TRBJ2-3; D unclear. Germline V lookup: CDR1 SGHTA, CDR2 FQGNSA. CDR3 length equals 16 residues. V lost 2 bases and J 2 bases, leaving 14 bases between the germline ends. The CDR3 region is CASSLFPDTSTDTQYF. The CDR3 DNA is TGTGCCAGCAGCTTATTCCCCGACACCTCCACAGATACGCAGTATTTT. The full variable domain, its missing parts supplied by reference TRBV7-2 and TRBJ2-3, is GAGVSQSPSNKVTEKGKDVELRCDPISGHTALYWYRQSLGQGLEFLIYFQGNSAPDKSGLPSDRFSAERTGGSVSTLTIQRTQQEDSAVYLCASSLFPDTSTDTQYFGPGTRLTVL.

The chain recombines TRBV6-2 or TRBV6-3 with TRBJ2-1, with 9 bases that match TRBD2. V lost 2 bases and J lost 14; bases outside the gene matches: 7. The CDR3 length is 13 residues. The germline V gene has CDR1 MNHEY and CDR2 SVGEGT. The CDR3 reads CASSYQGTSLKFF. DNA of the CDR3: TGTGCCAGCAGTTACCAAGGGACTAGCCTCAAGTTCTTC.